Presented here are 7 T cell receptor beta chains from one specimen sequenced in a study of shared clonotypes between healthy human individuals. Some clones are missing from TCRdb's copy, which holds only in-frame ones; the method was immunoSEQ multiplex PCR. The sample records about 1,500,000 clones, roughly 95% being singletons. The sequencing sample was made of naive CD4+ T cells sorted from blood. Subset noted: CD45RA+ positively selected. The receptor source for this set is a man younger than 45 in good health.

The V and J genes are TRBV7-3 and TRBJ2-1, with 7 nucleotides matching TRBD2. The V gene's germline CDR1 is SGHTA and CDR2 FQGTGA. This CDR3 is built from 16 residues. The V and J ends lost 4 bases and 0 bases, in that order; junction bases with no gene match: 6. The CDR3 spells CASSSFSGVSYNEQFF. The DNA for the CDR3 is TGTGCCAGCAGCTCCTTCAGCGGGGTCTCCTACAATGAGCAGTTCTTC.

This chain links TRBV5-1 with TRBJ2-7; D may be TRBD2 (6 bases). V lost 0 bases and J 3 bases, leaving 10 bases between the germline ends. CDR1 is SGHRS and CDR2 is YFSETQ in the germline V gene. This CDR3 comprises 14 residues. Here the CDR3 DNA reads TGCGCCAGCAGCTTGGACCCCGGGGGCTACGAGCAGTACTTC. This sequence encodes CASSLDPGGYEQYF.

The CDR3 coding sequence is TGTGCCAGCAGCTTTTCAGGGGTCAATCAGCCCCAGCATTTT. Encoded protein: CASSFSGVNQPQHF. The V and J genes are TRBV7-8 and TRBJ1-5; D may be TRBD1 (6 bases). The CDR3 spans 14 residues. Trimming stripped 3 bases from V and 3 bases from J, with 9 bases between. CDR1 and CDR2 (germline): SGHVS, FQNEAQ.

This clone was observed a single time. V gene TRBV11-2 combines with J gene TRBJ2-5; D may be TRBD2 (6 bases). The ends were cut back, 4 bases at V and 3 bases at J, with 9 bases in the middle. The CDR3 is made up of 13 amino acids. The germline CDR1 and CDR2 sequences are SGHAT and FQNNGV. In DNA form, the CDR3 reads TGTGCCAGCAGCTGGGACTCCAAAGAGACCCAGTACTTC. It translates to CASSWDSKETQYF.

The chain recombines TRBV6-6 with TRBJ2-7, with 8 bases matching TRBD1. The length of the CDR3 is 14 residues. The V gene's germline CDR1 is MNHNY and CDR2 SVGAGI (reference sequence). Trimming took 4 bases from V and 6 from J; bases not matched to a gene: 8. The CDR3 DNA reads as TGTGCCAGCAGTTTTCGAGACAGGGGTGGCGAGCAGTACTTC. It codes for CASSFRDRGGEQYF.

The chain couples TRBV15 to TRBJ2-7, with a weak D call TRBD2 (6 bases). This CDR3 comprises 15 residues. Between the trimmed V and J ends, which lost 3 bases and 7 bases, there was a span of 19 bases. From germline, CDR1 is LNHNV and CDR2 YYDKDF (reference sequence). This CDR3 reads CATSSAEGLGGEQYF. The CDR3 DNA reads TGTGCCACCAGCAGTGCCGAGGGGCTCGGGGGTGAGCAGTACTTC.

This clone was seen a single time. CDR3 nucleotides: TGTGCCGCTCCGTTGAGGTGGGATAACACTGAAGCTTTCTTT. Its translation is CAAPLRWDNTEAFF. The rearrangement links TRBV28 to TRBJ1-1; D gene unclear. This CDR3 is built from 14 residues. Germline V gene sequence: CDR1 MDHEN, CDR2 SYDVKM. V lost 11 bases and J 2 bases, leaving 18 bases between the germline ends.